This entry is about one T cell receptor (beta chain). There are 15 residues in the CDR3. CDR1 and CDR2 from the germline V gene are MDHEN and SYDVKM. The V and J ends lost 3 bases and 9 bases respectively, with 15 bases between them. The data were taken from a study of blood T cell repertoires in COVID-19. Cohorts were based on clinical histories the participants reported. The assay was immunoSEQ multiplex PCR, and TCRdb's table has in-frame clones only and misses some. The sample lists 150,000 to 200,000 clones; roughly 88% were seen once. The gene calls are TRBV28 and TRBJ1-6; D remains ambiguous. Sequenced: PBMCs or T cells enriched from blood (not recorded which). The origin of this receptor is a woman in her fifties or sixties who had recovered from COVID-19. The CDR3: CASSLGSRVGSPLHF. Here the CDR3 DNA reads TGTGCCAGCAGTTTGGGTTCCCGGGTCGGTTCACCCCTCCACTTT. The full variable domain, its missing parts supplied by reference TRBV28 and TRBJ1-6, is DVKVTQSSRYLVKRTGEKVFLECVQDMDHENMFWYRQDPGLGLRLIYFSYDVKMKEKGDIPEGYSVSREKKERFSLILESASTNQTSMYLCASSLGSRVGSPLHFGNGTRLTVT.